The 25 T cell receptor beta chains below were found in one sample sequenced in a study of tumor-infiltrating lymphocytes in primary liver carcinoma. Production of TCR beta cDNA used approximately 480 ng total RNA together with a constant-region primer. ARM-PCR, slightly modified, supplied the TCR beta libraries through three nested multiplex PCR rounds. Primers for the first two PCR rounds were TRBV1-TRBV30 forward primers and a C-beta reverse primer (around 10 cycles per round). Via MiXCR, TCRdb re-called the multiplex PCR reads, giving one row per CDR3 protein. The sample shows 190,000 or so distinct CDR3 sequences, about two thirds of them seen only once. Alongside blood RNA obtained from unsorted whole blood, germline DNA was also extracted. Sequencing was done on a sample of peripheral blood. These receptors all stem from a woman aged 55-75 years with primary liver carcinoma and hepatitis B virus infection.

In its sample, this clonotype was seen many times. The V and J genes are TRBV6-1 and TRBJ2-1; 15 bases are shared with TRBD2. This CDR3 has 16 residues. V was clipped by 3 bases and J by 7 bases; unmatched bases: 4. Germline CDR1 is MNHNS and CDR2 is SASEGT. The CDR3 loop reads CASSDRGLAGGNEQFF. CDR3 sequence (DNA): TGTGCCAGCAGTGACCGGGGACTAGCGGGAGGTAATGAGCAGTTCTTC.

Note on this clonotype: The junction departs from the called germline gene at one end, perhaps through a read error. CDR3 nucleotide sequence: TGCAGCCTTGTACCAACGGGACTAGCGGGAGGCCCACTCTCCTTCGAGCAGTACTTC. Translation gives CSLVPTGLAGGPLSFEQYF. The chain couples TRBV29-1 to TRBJ2-7; 15 bases line up with TRBD2. The CDR3 extends over 19 amino acids. Germline assignment: CDR1 SQVTM and CDR2 ANQGSEA.

Notes on this clonotype: This may arise from a read error, as a much more abundant clone is one base away. The chain employs TRBV30 and TRBJ2-1; D possibly corresponds to TRBD1 (5 bases). V shed 5 bases and J shed 4 bases, with 15 bases lying between them. This CDR3 contains 14 residues. CDR1 and CDR2 (germline): GTSNPN, SVGIG (reference sequence). The CDR3 DNA reads as TGTGCCTGGGACTGGGCAGGGCCTTACAATGAGCAGTTCTTC. Translation gives CAWDWAGPYNEQFF.

CDR3 residues: CASSLGLGGALTTDTQYF. The CDR3 DNA reads TGTGCCAGCAGCCTAGGACTAGGGGGAGCTCTAACCACAGATACGCAGTATTTT. This chain links TRBV11-3 with TRBJ2-3; D perhaps matches TRBD2 (7 bases). This CDR3 is built from 18 residues. V shed 5 bases and J shed 2 bases, with 23 bases lying between them. The V gene's germline CDR1 is SGHNT and CDR2 YENEEA.

Details on this clonotype: At one of its ends the junction is not consistent with the germline gene, which may arise from a read error. The chain links TRBV29-1 to TRBJ2-3, with D perhaps matching TRBD1 or TRBD2 (5 bases each). Germline CDR1 and CDR2: SQVTM and ANQGSEA. The length of the CDR3 is 14 residues. The CDR3 reads CSVERDLMVDKQCF. The CDR3 region has the DNA TGCAGCGTTGAGAGGGACCTAATGGTGGATAAGCAGTGTTTT.

This clonotype was found many times. The chain has TRBV28 and TRBJ2-5; no clear D gene. Trimming shortened V by 4 bases and J by 7 bases, and 10 bases separated the two germline ends. This CDR3 comprises 12 residues. Germline values: CDR1 MDHEN, CDR2 SYDVKM. The CDR3, as DNA: TGTGCCAGCAGTTGGAACAGAGGGACCCAGTACTTC. Its protein product is CASSWNRGTQYF.

This clonotype was observed a single time. The V gene is TRBV29-1, the J gene TRBJ2-7; the D gene is possibly TRBD2 (7 bases). Germline lookup yields CDR1 SQVTM and CDR2 ANQGSEA. There are 13 residues in the CDR3. The CDR3 protein is CSLEGGLADEQYF. The CDR3 nucleotides are TGCAGTCTTGAGGGGGGCCTAGCGGACGAGCAGTACTTC.

This clonotype showed up just a few times. The junction shows a germline mismatch at one end, possibly a read error. The chain links TRBV11-2 to TRBJ1-1; D unresolved. Germline V gene sequence: CDR1 SGHAT, CDR2 FQNNGV. The CDR3 extends over 15 amino acids. The CDR3: CASSQRERRRTGALF. CDR3 DNA sequence: TGTGCCAGCAGTCAGAGAGAGCGGCGCCGGACTGGAGCTCTCTTT.

In regard to this clonotype: One base away lies a much larger clone, so this may be a sequencing read error. The chain combines TRBV6-5 with TRBJ2-7; the D is unclear. CDR1 MNHEY and CDR2 SVGAGI come from the germline V gene. This CDR3 comprises 14 residues. DNA for the CDR3: TGTGCCAGCAGTTACGGGGATTTACCCTACGATCAGTACTTC. It encodes CASSYGDLPYDQYF.

As to this clonotype: Its ends do not fully match the called genes, so a read error is possible. The rearrangement uses TRBV11-2 and TRBJ1-1, with TRBD1 matching 11 bases. CDR1 is SGHAT and CDR2 is FQNNGV in the germline V gene. The length of the CDR3 is 14 residues. The CDR3 spells CSSSLGTGGIEASF. The CDR3 nucleotides are TGTTCCAGCAGCTTAGGGACAGGGGGGATTGAAGCTTCCTTT.

Details on this clonotype: This clone may be a read error of a much larger clone one base away. The chain links TRBV29-1 to TRBJ2-1; TRBD2 agrees at 11 bases. CDR3 length: 17 amino acids. Germline loops: CDR1 SQVTM, CDR2 ANQGSEA. The CDR3 loop is CSVDYTSGSFAYNAQFF. The CDR3 coding sequence is TGCAGCGTTGATTATACTAGCGGGAGTTTTGCCTACAATGCGCAGTTCTTC.

To note about this clonotype: A read error may explain this, as a much larger clone is one base away. This chain connects TRBV13 to TRBJ2-7; no reliable D call. Germline loops: CDR1 PRHDT, CDR2 FYEKMQ (reference sequence). The CDR3 totals 12 residues. Trimming removed 8 bases at V and 2 bases at J, with 10 bases between. CDR3 protein: CASVGYAYEQYF. The CDR3 coding sequence is TGTGCCAGCGTAGGGTACGCCTACGAGCAGTACTTC.

In its sample, this clonotype was seen a few times. This CDR3 is CASSPNSGREQYF. Written as DNA, the CDR3 is TGTGCCAGCAGCCCCAACAGCGGGAGGGAGCAGTACTTC. The chain couples TRBV7-9 to TRBJ2-7, with 9 nucleotides matching TRBD2. V lost 5 bases and J lost 7; bases outside the gene matches: 6. CDR1 is SEHNR, CDR2 FQNEAQ, per germline (reference sequence). The length of the CDR3 is 13 residues.

Details on this clonotype: One base away lies a much larger clone, so this may be a sequencing read error. J is TRBJ2-7 and V is TRBV5-8; possibly TRBD2 for D (6 bases). Germline CDR1 reads SGHTS; CDR2 reads YDEGEE. This CDR3 is built from 15 residues. CDR3: CPSSLLGGSLDEQYF. In DNA, the CDR3 is TGTCCCAGCAGCTTGTTGGGAGGATCTCTCGACGAGCAGTACTTC.

The chain combines TRBV30 with TRBJ2-3; D call uncertain. The V gene lost 3 bases and the J gene lost 4 bases, with 5 bases spanning the gap. In germline, CDR1 is GTSNPN, CDR2 SVGIG (reference sequence). The CDR3 extends over 11 amino acids. The CDR3 reads CAWSWSDTQYF. The CDR3 bases are TGTGCCTGGAGCTGGTCAGATACGCAGTATTTT.

The CDR3 loop reads CASSLGTGVYEQYF. Written as DNA, the CDR3 is TGTGCCAGCAGCTTGGGGACAGGGGTCTACGAGCAGTACTTC. The chain joins TRBV5-7 to TRBJ2-7, with 9 bases matching TRBD1. TRBV5-7 is assigned to the ORF class and has an uncertain function. V was pared by 0 bases and J by 3 bases, with 1 base of the junction left unmatched. The CDR3 is made up of 14 amino acids.

Comments on this clonotype: A much larger clone differs from this one at a single base, so this may be a read error. The chain is built from TRBV10-1 and TRBJ2-7, with TRBD1 identical over 10 bases. Per the germline V gene, CDR1 is WNHNN and CDR2 is SYGVQD (reference sequence). There are 14 residues in the CDR3. The CDR3 DNA reads TGCGCCAGCACTGAGTCGGGACAGGGGCAGGAGCAGTACTTC. Its translation is CASTESGQGQEQYF.

As DNA, the CDR3 is TGTGCCAGCAGTTTACCCCCCGACATAGTGGAGACCCAGTACTTC. Protein product: CASSLPPDIVETQYF. The V and J genes are TRBV11-2 and TRBJ2-5; D is unclear. Trimming shortened V by 6 bases and J by 5 bases, and 19 bases separated the two germline ends. The CDR3 has 15 residues. CDR1 and CDR2 (germline): SGHAT, FQNNGV.

This clonotype was counted a few times. The CDR3 DNA follows: TGTGCCAGCAGGGCGACTGGAGCTGGAAACACCATATATTTT. Translating gives CASRATGAGNTIYF. The J gene is TRBJ1-3, the V gene TRBV27; D gene unclear. The germline V gene encodes CDR1 MNHEY and CDR2 SMNVEV (reference sequence). V lost 6 bases, J lost 2 bases, and 11 bases lay in between. This CDR3 contains 14 residues.

The chain links TRBV2 to TRBJ2-1, with D possibly TRBD2 on 6 matching bases. The V end was cut by 1 base, the J end by 9 bases, with 10 bases between. The germline CDR1 and CDR2 sequences are SNHLY and FYNNEI. The CDR3 has 13 amino acids. DNA of the CDR3: TGTGCCAGCAGTGAAGGCCTGGGACTTGAGCAGTTCTTC. Protein: CASSEGLGLEQFF.

The chain links TRBV5-1 to TRBJ2-3; perhaps TRBD2 as D (5 bases). Trimming took off 9 bases at V and 4 bases at J, with 21 bases between the two ends. The CDR3 has 15 amino acids. The germline gives CDR1 SGHRS, CDR2 YFSETQ. This CDR3 reads CATPPVLLAADTQYF. DNA for the CDR3: TGCGCCACTCCTCCGGTGCTTCTAGCAGCAGATACGCAGTATTTT. The variable domain in full, with the rest retrieved from reference TRBV5-1 and TRBJ2-3, is KAGVTQTPRYLIKTRGQQVTLSCSPISGHRSVSWYQQTPGQGLQFLFEYFSETQRNKGNFPGRFSGRQFSNSRSEMNVSTLELGDSALYLCATPPVLLAADTQYFGPGTRLTVL.

The V and J genes are TRBV6-5 and TRBJ2-1; TRBD2 might be the D (6 bases). The V end lost 4 bases, the J end lost 2 bases, and 12 bases lay between the germline ends. From germline, CDR1 is MNHEY and CDR2 SVGAGI. The CDR3 has 15 residues. In DNA form, the CDR3 reads TGTGCCAGCAGTTTCCGGGGGAGCCCCTACAATGAGCAGTTCTTC. Its translation: CASSFRGSPYNEQFF.

The table lists this clonotype with a few counts. The rearrangement links TRBV18 to TRBJ2-5, with 9 nucleotides matching TRBD1. The CDR3 loop spans 16 amino acids. Germline V lookup: CDR1 KGHSH, CDR2 LQKENI. J lost 1 base, V lost 0 bases, and 3 bases had no gene match. The CDR3 loop reads CASSPPSGQGQETQYF. In DNA, the CDR3 is TGTGCCAGCTCACCACCCTCGGGACAGGGCCAAGAGACCCAGTACTTC.

The rearrangement joins TRBV27 to TRBJ1-6, with D uncertain. Trimming shortened V by 2 bases and J by 10 bases, and 9 bases separated the two germline ends. CDR1 is MNHEY, CDR2 SMNVEV, per germline (reference sequence). The CDR3 contains 13 residues. In DNA, the CDR3 is TGTGCCAGCAGTTTAGGGTGGGAATCACCCCTCCACTTT. Encoded protein: CASSLGWESPLHF.

The V and J genes are TRBV29-1 and TRBJ1-2; D not resolved. CDR1 and CDR2 (germline): SQVTM, ANQGSEA. V shed 4 bases and J shed 8 bases, with 11 bases lying between them. The CDR3 totals 11 residues. The CDR3 DNA reads TGCAGCGTTGGGAGTACCGAAGGCTACACCTTC. Residues: CSVGSTEGYTF.